The 24 T cell receptor beta chains below were found in one sample sequenced in a study of T-cell memory formation after mild COVID-19. TCRdb independently ran MiXCR on the 5' RACE reads; one entry per CDR3 protein. The sample lists roughly 310,000 distinct CDR3 sequences; approximately 15% were seen once. Sequenced input: PBMCs or a T cell subset sorted from them (not recorded which). These receptors were taken from a man aged 18 to 30 who had mild COVID-19 (a few samples of this study predate the infection). Cell type and time point are not known.

The CDR3 coding sequence is TGTGCCAGCACCCTACAGGGGAGCAGTTACGAGCAGTACTTC. It translates to CASTLQGSSYEQYF. V gene TRBV7-2 combines with J gene TRBJ2-7, with TRBD1 matching over 7 bases. This CDR3 comprises 14 residues. V lost 7 bases, J lost 4 bases, and 10 bases stayed unmatched. Germline lookup yields CDR1 SGHTA and CDR2 FQGNSA.

This clonotype was counted between two and nine times. This chain links TRBV28 with TRBJ2-3; a possible D gene is TRBD2 (5 bases). This CDR3 comprises 15 residues. V lost 0 bases and J lost 6, with 13 bases in between. The germline V gene encodes CDR1 MDHEN and CDR2 SYDVKM. CDR3 sequence: CASSLWPRGGDTQYF. The CDR3 bases are TGTGCCAGCAGTTTATGGCCCCGTGGCGGGGATACGCAGTATTTT.

This clonotype was seen repeatedly, ten times or more. The chain links TRBV6-5 to TRBJ2-3; D is unclear. The CDR3 contains 14 residues. Germline V gene lookup returns CDR1 MNHEY and CDR2 SVGAGI. Trimming left V 8 bases short and J 4 bases short, with 16 bases between. CDR3 sequence reads: CASGGATSADTQYF. For the CDR3, the DNA is TGTGCCAGCGGCGGCGCAACCTCGGCAGATACGCAGTATTTT.

This rearrangement joins TRBV6-5 to TRBJ2-5, with D maybe TRBD1 (7 bases). The germline CDR1 and CDR2 sequences are MNHEY and SVGAGI. This CDR3 is built from 14 residues. Trimming removed 2 bases from V and 5 bases from J, with 12 bases in between. CDR3 region: CASSYQQGRETQYF. The CDR3 DNA reads TGTGCCAGCAGTTACCAACAGGGGAGGGAGACCCAGTACTTC.

A few counts support this clonotype. DNA for the CDR3: TGCGCCAGCAGCCAAAACACGGAAAATGAAAAACTGTTTTTT. Its translation: CASSQNTENEKLFF. The chain has TRBV4-3 and TRBJ1-4; D is unclear. Germline V gene lookup returns CDR1 LGHNA and CDR2 YSLEER. This CDR3 has 14 residues. Trimming pared 2 bases from V and 5 bases from J, leaving 9 bases between.

The chain recombines TRBV5-1 with TRBJ2-2, with D hard to call. V lost 0 bases and J 3 bases, leaving 15 bases between the germline ends. CDR1 is SGHRS and CDR2 is YFSETQ in the germline V gene. The CDR3 has 17 amino acids. The CDR3 DNA reads as TGCGCCAGCAGCTTGGCCGTTAGGGCCCCGGACACCGGGGAGCTGTTTTTT. Translated: CASSLAVRAPDTGELFF.

This clonotype has just a few counts. The chain links TRBV6-2 or TRBV6-3 to TRBJ1-5; TRBD1 might be the D (5 bases). Trimming removed 7 bases at V and 7 bases at J, with 17 bases between. Germline V lookup: CDR1 MNHEY, CDR2 SVGEGT. This CDR3 spans 14 amino acids. CDR3 bases: TGTGCCAGCACCCCGACAGCCGCCGACCAGCCCCAGCATTTT. The encoded protein is CASTPTAADQPQHF.

The V call is TRBV15, the J call TRBJ1-1; tentatively, D is TRBD1 (6 bases). The CDR3 totals 15 residues. V was trimmed by 4 bases and J by 7 bases, leaving 19 bases between them. The germline V gene encodes CDR1 LNHNV and CDR2 YYDKDF (reference sequence). The CDR3 DNA is TGTGCCACCAGCAAGTCCTGGGGGCAAATTGTTGAAGCTTTCTTT. It encodes CATSKSWGQIVEAFF.

This clonotype was seen a few times. The chain has TRBV12-3 or TRBV12-4 and TRBJ2-1, with 10 nucleotides matching TRBD2. The V gene end was trimmed by 6 bases and the J gene end by 8 bases; junction bases not matched to a gene: 7. The CDR3 contains 14 residues. Here the CDR3 reads CASRRLAGGYEQFF. The CDR3 nucleotides are TGTGCCAGCAGAAGACTAGCGGGCGGCTATGAGCAGTTCTTC.

This chain connects TRBV6-1 to TRBJ1-1; 8 bases match TRBD1. In germline, CDR1 is MNHNS, CDR2 SASEGT. The CDR3 is 18 residues long. V trimming: 7 bases; J trimming: 0 bases; junction bases outside the gene matches: 16. The CDR3 sequence is CASTYPGQGNYLNTEAFF. CDR3 DNA sequence: TGTGCCAGCACCTACCCCGGACAGGGAAATTACTTGAACACTGAAGCTTTCTTT.

This rearrangement joins TRBV5-1 to TRBJ2-7, with a weak D call TRBD1 (6 bases). The CDR3 has 13 amino acids. Looked up from germline, CDR1 is SGHRS and CDR2 is YFSETQ. V lost 3 bases, J lost 5 bases, and 12 bases lay in between. The CDR3 DNA reads as TGCGCCAGCAGCTGGTGGGGGCAGGACGAGCAGTACGTC. It translates to CASSWWGQDEQYV.

The V and J genes are TRBV12-3 or TRBV12-4 and TRBJ2-1; 8 bases match TRBD2. CDR3 length: 16 amino acids. Trimming at V came to 5 bases and at J to 0 bases, leaving 6 bases not matched to a gene. Here the CDR3 reads CASSPGTRSSYNEQFF. In nucleotides, the CDR3 is TGTGCCAGCAGTCCCGGGACTAGGAGCTCCTACAATGAGCAGTTCTTC.

This clonotype was detected only a few times. The chain couples TRBV20-1 to TRBJ2-3; either TRBD1 or TRBD2 may supply D (5 bases each). The germline V and J ends were trimmed by 5 bases and 0 bases, with 12 bases remaining between them. The CDR3 runs 14 residues. CDR1 and CDR2 (germline): DFQATT, SNEGSKA (reference sequence). The CDR3 spells CSAGDPPSTDTQYF. DNA of the CDR3: TGCAGTGCTGGGGACCCTCCTAGCACAGATACGCAGTATTTT.

The chain has TRBV4-3 and TRBJ1-4, with TRBD1 identical over 7 bases. V shed 0 bases and J 13 bases; nucleotides not matched to a gene: 8. CDR3 length: 14 residues. CDR1 is LGHNA, CDR2 YSLEER, per germline. The DNA of the CDR3 is TGCGCCAGCAGCCAAGAATGGAGGGGGCGAGGACTGTTTTTT. Its translation: CASSQEWRGRGLFF.

This clonotype showed up just a few times. The J gene is TRBJ2-7, the V gene TRBV29-1; 10 bases match TRBD1. The germline V gene has CDR1 SQVTM and CDR2 ANQGSEA. V lost 6 bases and J lost 7; bases outside the gene matches: 3. The CDR3 is made up of 11 amino acids. This chain's CDR3 is CSVGQGWEQYF. In DNA, the CDR3 is TGCAGCGTGGGACAGGGGTGGGAGCAGTACTTC.

This clonotype was detected many times. The chain has TRBV12-3 or TRBV12-4 and TRBJ1-1; no reliable D call. V shed 7 bases and J shed 3 bases, with 9 bases lying between them. This CDR3 is 12 amino acids long. CDR3 residues: CASTQVDTEAFF. CDR3 in DNA: TGTGCCAGCACCCAAGTGGACACTGAAGCTTTCTTT.

This chain joins TRBV25-1 and TRBJ2-1, with TRBD2 as a possible D gene (6 bases). The V end was cut by 6 bases, the J end by 12 bases, with 12 bases between. This CDR3 spans 11 amino acids. Germline lookup yields CDR1 MGHDK and CDR2 SYGVNS. Here the CDR3 reads CASRGQGGQFF. CDR3 in DNA: TGTGCCAGCAGGGGTCAGGGAGGGCAGTTCTTC.

The genes are TRBV3-1 and TRBJ1-2; D not resolved. This CDR3 is built from 12 residues. Germline CDR1 LGHDT, CDR2 YNNKEL (reference sequence). Between the trimmed V and J ends, which lost 3 bases and 2 bases, there was a span of 4 bases. CDR3 DNA: TGTGCCAGCAGCCAGATAAACTATGGCTACACCTTC. Amino acid sequence: CASSQINYGYTF. Filled out from reference TRBV3-1 and TRBJ1-2, the complete variable domain reads DTAVSQTPKYLVTQMGNDKSIKCEQNLGHDTMYWYKQDSKKFLKIMFSYNNKELIINETVPNRFSPKSPDKAHLNLHINSLELGDSAVYFCASSQINYGYTFGSGTRLTVV.

This rearrangement joins TRBV24-1 to TRBJ2-1; D gene unclear. CDR3 length: 11 amino acids. Looked up from germline, CDR1 is KGHDR and CDR2 is SFDVKD. V gave up 5 bases and J gave up 5 bases, with 3 bases separating them. The CDR3 DNA reads as TGTGCCACCAGTGCCAACAATGAGCAGTTCTTC. The encoded protein is CATSANNEQFF.

The V gene is TRBV5-1, the J gene TRBJ2-3, with D possibly being TRBD2 (5 bases). This CDR3 is built from 14 residues. CDR1 is SGHRS and CDR2 is YFSETQ in the germline V gene. The V end lost 2 bases, the J end lost 3 bases, and 10 bases lay between the germline ends. The CDR3 nucleotides read TGCGCCAGCAGCTTTGAGGGAAGGACAGATACGCAGTATTTT. Translated: CASSFEGRTDTQYF.

The V gene is TRBV6-4, the J gene TRBJ2-1; the D gene is possibly TRBD1 (5 bases). The germline V gene has CDR1 MRHNA and CDR2 SNTAGT. Trimming removed 3 bases at V and 0 bases at J, with 9 bases between. This CDR3 comprises 15 residues. The CDR3, as DNA: TGTGCCAGCAGTGAAGGGGCGAGCTCCTACAATGAGCAGTTCTTC. Protein sequence: CASSEGASSYNEQFF.

The chain links TRBV7-8 to TRBJ1-2; D not certain. Germline V gives CDR1 SGHVS, CDR2 FQNEAQ. V shed 5 bases and J shed 1 base, with 8 bases lying between them. The CDR3 has 13 residues. The CDR3 protein is CASSEGLNYGYTF. In DNA form, the CDR3 reads TGTGCCAGCAGCGAGGGCCTTAACTATGGCTACACCTTC.

A few counts support this clonotype. This sequence joins TRBV12-3 or TRBV12-4 and TRBJ2-5; D call uncertain. This CDR3 region has 13 residues. V was trimmed by 7 bases and J by 3 bases, leaving 12 bases between them. The CDR3 protein is CASTTGPEETQYF. The CDR3 DNA reads as TGTGCCAGCACTACCGGGCCCGAAGAGACCCAGTACTTC.

This clonotype was counted only a few times. This chain links TRBV9 with TRBJ1-1, with TRBD1 identical over 8 bases. The CDR3 is made up of 16 amino acids. Germline V gene sequence: CDR1 SGDLS, CDR2 YYNGEE. The V segment lost 2 bases and the J segment 0 bases; nucleotides outside the gene matches: 6. The chain's CDR3 is CASSVDRESMNTEAFF. The CDR3 DNA sequence: TGTGCCAGCAGCGTGGACAGGGAGAGTATGAACACTGAAGCTTTCTTT.